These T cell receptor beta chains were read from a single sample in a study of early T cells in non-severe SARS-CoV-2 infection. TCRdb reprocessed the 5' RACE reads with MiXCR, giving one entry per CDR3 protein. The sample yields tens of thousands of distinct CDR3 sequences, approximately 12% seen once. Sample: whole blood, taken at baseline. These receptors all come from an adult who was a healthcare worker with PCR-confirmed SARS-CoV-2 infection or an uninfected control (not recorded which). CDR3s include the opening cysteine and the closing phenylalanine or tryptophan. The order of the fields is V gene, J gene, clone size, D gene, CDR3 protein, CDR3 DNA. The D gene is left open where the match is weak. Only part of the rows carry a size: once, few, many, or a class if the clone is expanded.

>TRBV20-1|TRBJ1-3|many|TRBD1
CSASRDRRNSGNTIYF
TGCAGTGCAAGCCGGGACAGAAGAAACTCTGGAAACACCATATATTTT
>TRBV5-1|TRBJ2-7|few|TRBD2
CASSQPAGGDEQYF
TGCGCCAGCAGCCAACCGGCGGGGGGCGACGAGCAGTACTTC
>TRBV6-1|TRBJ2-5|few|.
CASSSGPQETQYF
TGTGCCAGCAGTAGCGGCCCCCAAGAGACCCAGTACTTC
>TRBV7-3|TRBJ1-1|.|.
CASSSANTEAFF
TGTGCCAGCAGCTCTGCGAACACTGAAGCTTTCTTT
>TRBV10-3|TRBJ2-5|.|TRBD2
CATQAGGEETQYF
TGTGCCACCCAAGCGGGGGGAGAAGAGACCCAGTACTTC
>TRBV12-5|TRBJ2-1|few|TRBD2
CASGAGGRYNEQFF
TGTGCTAGTGGTGCGGGGGGTCGGTACAATGAGCAGTTCTTC
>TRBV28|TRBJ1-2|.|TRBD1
CASTRDRGYGYTF
TGTGCCAGCACCAGGGACAGAGGCTATGGCTACACCTTC
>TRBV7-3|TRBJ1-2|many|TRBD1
CASRWTGGDYGYTF
TGTGCCAGCAGGTGGACAGGAGGAGACTATGGCTACACCTTC
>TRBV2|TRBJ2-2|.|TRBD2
CASTTLAGAIAGELFF
TGTGCCAGCACCACACTAGCGGGAGCGATCGCCGGGGAGCTGTTTTTT
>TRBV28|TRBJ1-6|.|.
CASTSYLTRGLLGSPLHF
TGTGCCAGCACCTCCTACCTCACTCGGGGGTTATTAGGGTCACCCCTCCACTTT
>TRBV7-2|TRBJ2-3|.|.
CASSFKAGPTDTQYF
TGTGCCAGCAGCTTCAAGGCGGGGCCTACAGATACGCAGTATTTT
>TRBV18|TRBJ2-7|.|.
CASSKTRLIYEQYF
TGTGCCAGCTCAAAGACTCGTCTTATCTACGAGCAGTACTTC
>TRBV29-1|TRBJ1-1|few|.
CSTRTGLGTEAFF
TGCAGCACTCGAACAGGGCTGGGCACTGAAGCTTTCTTT
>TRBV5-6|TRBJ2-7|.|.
CASSPTERTYEQYF
TGTGCCAGCAGCCCAACCGAGAGGACCTACGAGCAGTACTTC
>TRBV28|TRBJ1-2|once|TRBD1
CASSQGTGRNYGYTF
TGTGCCAGCAGTCAAGGGACAGGGAGGAACTATGGCTACACCTTC
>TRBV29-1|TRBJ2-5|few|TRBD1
CSALAGGETQYF
TGCAGCGCGCTGGCAGGGGGAGAGACCCAGTACTTC
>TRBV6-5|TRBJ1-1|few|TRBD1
CASSYLGKRGREAFF
TGTGCCAGCAGTTACCTGGGAAAAAGGGGGCGCGAAGCTTTCTTT
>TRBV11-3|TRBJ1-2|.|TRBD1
CASGSPPGQAAGRGYTF
TGTGCCAGCGGATCACCCCCGGGACAGGCGGCAGGTCGTGGCTACACCTTC
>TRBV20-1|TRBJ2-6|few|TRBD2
CSAGSPLAGSTISGANVLTF
TGCAGTGCTGGCTCGCCGCTAGCGGGTAGTACGATCTCTGGGGCCAACGTCCTGACTTTC
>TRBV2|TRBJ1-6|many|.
CASSETRGQTYNSPLHF
TGTGCCAGCAGCGAGACACGTGGACAGACCTATAATTCACCCCTCCACTTT
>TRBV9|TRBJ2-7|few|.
CASSGEAGSYEQYF
TGTGCCAGCAGCGGAGAGGCAGGGTCCTACGAGCAGTACTTC
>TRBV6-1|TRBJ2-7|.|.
CASSDLGYEQYF
TGTGCCAGCAGTGACCTGGGCTACGAGCAGTACTTC
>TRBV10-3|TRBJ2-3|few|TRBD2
CAISESGATDTQYF
TGTGCCATCAGCGAAAGCGGGGCCACAGATACGCAGTATTTT
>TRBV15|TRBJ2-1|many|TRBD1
CATEDRSFYNEQFF
TGTGCCACGGAGGACAGGTCATTTTACAATGAGCAGTTCTTC
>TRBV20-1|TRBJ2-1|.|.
CSARDPTEGLSYNEQFF
TGCAGTGCTAGAGATCCTACGGAGGGACTCTCTTACAATGAGCAGTTCTTC
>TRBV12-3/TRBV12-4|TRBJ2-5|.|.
CASSFKGETQYF
TGTGCCAGCAGTTTCAAGGGCGAGACCCAGTACTTC
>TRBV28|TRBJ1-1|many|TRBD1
CASWTGGSNTEAFF
TGTGCCAGTTGGACAGGGGGCTCAAACACTGAAGCTTTCTTT
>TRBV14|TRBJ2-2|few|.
CASRMSTVYTGELFF
TGTGCCAGCAGAATGTCGACGGTCTACACCGGGGAGCTGTTTTTT
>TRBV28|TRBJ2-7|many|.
CASTLGSYEQYF
TGTGCCAGCACTCTTGGGTCGTACGAGCAGTACTTC
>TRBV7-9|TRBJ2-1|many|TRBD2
CASSPPGSGINEQFF
TGTGCCAGCAGCCCCCCGGGCAGCGGGATTAATGAGCAGTTCTTC
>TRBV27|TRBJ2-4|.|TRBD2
CASSLGTSGYPPVPKNIQYF
TGTGCCAGCAGTTTAGGGACTAGCGGCTACCCCCCTGTTCCCAAAAACATTCAGTACTTC
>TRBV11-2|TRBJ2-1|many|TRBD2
CASRPMGLADEQFF
TGTGCCAGCAGACCGATGGGACTAGCTGATGAGCAGTTCTTC
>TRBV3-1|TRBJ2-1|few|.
CASSRRDEQFF
TGTGCCAGCAGCCGGAGGGATGAGCAGTTCTTC
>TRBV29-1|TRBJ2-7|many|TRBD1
CSARGQGDYEQYF
TGCAGCGCCCGTGGACAGGGGGACTACGAGCAGTACTTC
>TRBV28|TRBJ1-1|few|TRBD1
CASIRDRGTEAFF
TGTGCCAGCATCCGGGACAGGGGGACTGAAGCTTTCTTT
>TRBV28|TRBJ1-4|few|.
CASSLRNNEKLFF
TGTGCCAGCAGTTTACGGAACAATGAAAAACTGTTTTTT
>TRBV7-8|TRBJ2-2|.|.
CARPQGNTGELFF
TGTGCCAGGCCCCAGGGGAACACCGGGGAGCTGTTTTTT
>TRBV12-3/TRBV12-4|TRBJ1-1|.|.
CASSLGGRTEAFF
TGTGCCAGCAGTTTAGGGGGGAGGACTGAAGCTTTCTTT
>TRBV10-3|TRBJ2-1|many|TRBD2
CAISESERGAHNEQFF
TGTGCCATCAGTGAGTCCGAGCGGGGGGCCCACAATGAGCAGTTCTTC
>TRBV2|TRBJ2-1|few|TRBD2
CASNPGLVYNEQFF
TGTGCCAGCAACCCGGGACTAGTGTACAATGAGCAGTTCTTC